This T cell receptor beta chain came from a study of blood T cells in healthy people across ages (dated by TCRdb to 2014 to 2015). Concerning the study at large: In model experiments, template switching captured roughly one uniquely barcoded TCR beta cDNA molecule for every two T cells. The study measured age-related changes in TCR beta repertoire diversity using deep sequencing normalized with unique cDNA molecular identifiers. Four age groups were formed from the donors: young (average roughly 15 years), middle-aged (approximately 39), aged (around 68) and long-lived (82). To avoid experimental bias, donors of different ages were randomly spread across the sequencing lanes. The study analyzed two additional independent replicas of 1 million unique cDNA reads from the same blood draw for two donors, one aged 18 to 30 and one aged 80 or older.

From the cysteine up to the phenylalanine, the CDR3 has a length of 14 residues. Only CDR3 DNA is held: 42 bases, read in frame from base 1. From the germline V gene, CDR1 is SGHVS and CDR2 is FQNEAQ. V and J lose 5 bases and 1 base, and a span of 8 bases separates them. Notes on this clonotype: The target of this receptor is not known. Base qualities were left out, and no much larger clone turns up one base away.

The method was 5' RACE. The instrument given in TCRdb is Illumina HiSeq 2500. A second roughly 6 to 12 cycle PCR used a sample-barcoded 5' primer and a J-beta primer mix. Each TCR beta cDNA molecule received a unique molecular identifier from a template-switch 5' adaptor carrying 12 random nucleotides. Each sample yielded at least 3 million CDR3-containing paired-end reads. First-strand cDNA synthesis was performed from all RNA using the Mint cDNA synthesis kit, with priming by a TRBC-specific oligonucleotide. Following uracil-DNA glycosylase treatment, all cDNA underwent a first 18-cycle PCR with the universal primers M1SS and BC2_uni_R. Processing in the source paper ran as follows. Each sample was normalized by randomly selecting 1 million high-quality reads, each carrying a distinct molecular identifier. Instead of being binned into consensus sequences, reads that shared molecular identifiers were thrown out. MiTCR, set to a Q25 quality threshold and the strictest error-elimination algorithm, was used for CDR3 identification, clonotype clustering and error correction. A nonparametric unseen species model with Euler transformation was used to estimate a lower bound on total TCR beta diversity. Through fastp at Q25 and MiXCR, TCRdb rebuilt clones from the public reads, retaining in-frame beta chains. Entries that share a CDR3 protein sequence are merged under the most common genes and DNA. These V and J calls are TCRdb output, not the study's own analysis. The sample table contains 920,000 or so distinct CDR3 sequences; only one count was recorded for over 35% of them. Clones ranked in the top ten supply about 19% of the sample.

The 39 donors, aged roughly 6 to 95 years, were systemically healthy Caucasian individuals from Russia. Each donor gave around 9.5 milliliters of peripheral blood, collected into EDTA-treated Vacutainer tubes. Ficoll-Paque density-gradient centrifugation was used to isolate PBMCs, with at least 6 million per sample. Total RNA was extracted from PBMCs with Trizol reagent, with at least 6 micrograms obtained per sample. For every donor, an aliquot of PBMCs went through flow cytometry to measure the percentages of naive CD45RAhigh/CD27high T cells. The research as a whole found: The long-lived group showed more naive CD4+ T cells, fewer expanded clones and increased TCR diversity than the aged group, suggesting age selection. As age increased, observed TCR beta diversity per million T cells dropped in a roughly linear way, and a significant reduction was already evident by age roughly 40. Donor CMV infection status was unknown, potentially confounding age-related changes in expanded clonotypes. The percentage of naive T cells measured by flow cytometry correlated strongly with observed TCR beta diversity. Total diversity estimates from one million sequenced T cells were considered lower bounds and underestimates. Conclusive comparison of naive and antigen-experienced compartments was prevented by the profiling of bulk unsorted PBMCs.

The chain links TRBV7-8 with TRBJ2-2; the D gene cannot be named for sure. Sequenced sample: blood. The TCR originated in an older woman in good health. The CDR3 protein is CASSLFKNTGELFF. Read as DNA, the sequence is TGTGCCAGCAGCCTATTTAAGAACACCGGGGAGCTGTTTTTT.